Listed below are T cell receptor beta chains from one sample, sequenced in a study of immune characteristics of hereditary and idiopathic chronic pancreatitis. The assay was immunoSEQ multiplex PCR, and TCRdb's table has in-frame clones only and misses some. The sample lists some 1,500 clones, roughly 85% occurring once. The source material was pancreas tissue with hereditary chronic pancreatitis. These receptors were taken from a human donor with chronic pancreatitis. Both conserved end residues are trimmed from each CDR3. The D gene is left open where the match is weak.

j_call v_call d_call cdr3_aa
TRBJ2-7 TRBV5-5 - ASSYRRDYEQY
TRBJ1-5 TRBV6-6 - ASSSRGGMGNQPQH
TRBJ2-3 TRBV5-6 TRBD2 ASSWAGGSTDTQY
TRBJ2-7 TRBV7-8 TRBD1 ASSFETGGGYEQY
TRBJ2-3 TRBV12-3/TRBV12-4 - ASSRGTDTQY
TRBJ2-5 TRBV10-3 TRBD2 AISDRTSGGETQY
TRBJ2-3 TRBV6-4 TRBD2 ASSERTSGGSDTQY
TRBJ1-5 TRBV2 TRBD1 ASSQTGQRGQPQH
TRBJ2-5 TRBV6-1 - ASSEMHSTSQETQY
TRBJ1-3 TRBV27 TRBD1 ASSSGTGSSTIY
TRBJ2-5 TRBV19 - ASAPVGGETQY
TRBJ2-1 TRBV12-3/TRBV12-4 - ASSPTGLEQF
TRBJ2-3 TRBV7-2 - ASSLDYLSTDTQY
TRBJ1-3 TRBV10-2 - ASSEGTEAKTIY
TRBJ2-3 TRBV11-3 TRBD2 ASSPTSGGAQTDTQY
TRBJ1-1 TRBV6-5 - ASSYAENTEAF
TRBJ2-1 TRBV19 TRBD2 ASSALAGGRNEQF
TRBJ2-3 TRBV28 - ASRRAPGGTDTQY
TRBJ2-3 TRBV15 - ATAAVTNTDTQY
TRBJ2-7 TRBV7-2 - ASSFHRAYEQY
TRBJ1-1 TRBV24-1 TRBD1 ATSQGLNTEAF
TRBJ2-3 TRBV6-5 TRBD1 ASSLGQGVDTQY
TRBJ1-4 TRBV4-3 - ASSQDGGPREKLF
TRBJ2-2 TRBV27 - ASRQNANTGELF
TRBJ1-2 TRBV6-6 - ASSGWEKAGRAGSNYGYT
TRBJ1-1 TRBV6-6 - ASSPIGGSTEAF
TRBJ2-5 TRBV5-6 - ASRKDAGATKETQY
TRBJ1-1 TRBV6-6 TRBD1 ASRPGQGLMNTEAF
TRBJ1-3 TRBV7-9 - ASSWNTIY
TRBJ1-6 TRBV2 - ASREAVIH
TRBJ2-6 TRBV19 - ASNPTHYTSGANVLT
TRBJ2-7 TRBV23-1 TRBD2 ASSQWRGGSYEQY
TRBJ2-2 TRBV19 - ASSIGFVGRRNTGELF